These 32 T cell receptor beta chains came from one sample sequenced in a study of identical twins. TCRdb reprocessed the 5' RACE reads via MiXCR and lists one record per CDR3 protein. Of fewer than 350,000 distinct CDR3 sequences in the sample, 8% to 9% were seen once. The data were also submitted as part of a second study, on yellow fever vaccine responses in identical twins.

Source material: memory (CD45RO+) T cells sorted from blood. Every receptor here comes from a woman under 30 in good health.

This clonotype was recorded at least ten times. The chain joins TRBV12-3 or TRBV12-4 to TRBJ2-4; no reliable D call. The CDR3 runs to 14 residues. Trimming cost V 1 base and J 2 bases, with 6 bases left between them. The CDR3 nucleotides are TGTGCCAGCAGTTTAGAAGGGTCCAAAAACATTCAGTACTTC. Protein: CASSLEGSKNIQYF.

This clonotype came up many times. The chain combines TRBV6-1 with TRBJ1-1; D is perhaps TRBD1 (6 bases). This CDR3 is built from 16 residues. Per germline, CDR1 MNHNS and CDR2 SASEGT. V lost 4 bases to trimming and J lost 7 bases, with 22 bases between them. For the CDR3, the DNA is TGTGCCAGCAGTGTGGATGGGGGGGGCCGAGGGGGTGAAGCTTTCTTT. This encodes CASSVDGGGRGGEAFF.

The chain combines TRBV6-5 with TRBJ1-3, with D possibly TRBD1 on 6 matching bases. The germline V and J ends were trimmed by 0 bases and 0 bases, with 12 bases remaining between them. The germline gives CDR1 MNHEY, CDR2 SVGAGI. CDR3 length: 17 amino acids. Here the CDR3 reads CASSYSGGRRSGNTIYF. The CDR3 DNA reads TGTGCCAGCAGTTACTCGGGGGGCCGACGCTCTGGAAACACCATATATTTT.

This clonotype occurred a few times. V is TRBV14 and J is TRBJ2-7; D ambiguous. Trimming left V 2 bases short and J 1 base short, with 9 bases between. Germline CDR1 and CDR2: SGHDN and FVKESK. The CDR3 is 14 amino acids. CDR3 nucleotides: TGTGCCAGCAGCCAAAATTCCGTTTCCTACGAGCAGTACTTC. Translation: CASSQNSVSYEQYF.

The V gene is TRBV29-1, the J gene TRBJ1-2, with a weak D call TRBD1 (5 bases). Trimming cost V 5 bases and J 4 bases, with 8 bases left between them. Germline V gene data show CDR1 as SQVTM and CDR2 as ANQGSEA. The CDR3 is 11 amino acids. Here the CDR3 reads CSVLTVYGYTF. DNA of the CDR3: TGCAGCGTTTTGACAGTCTATGGCTACACCTTC.

V gene TRBV28 combines with J gene TRBJ2-4; D remains ambiguous. Germline V gene sequence: CDR1 MDHEN, CDR2 SYDVKM. V dropped 8 bases and J dropped 8 bases, with 25 bases sitting between them. The CDR3 length is 16 residues. CDR3 loop: CASESSLAGPRDIQYF. The CDR3 DNA sequence: TGTGCCAGCGAATCTTCTCTGGCAGGCCCAAGGGACATTCAGTACTTC.

J is TRBJ2-5 and V is TRBV7-6; D remains unclear. This CDR3 is built from 14 residues. The V gene lost 1 base and the J gene lost 4 bases, with 10 bases spanning the gap. Germline CDR1 is SGHVS and CDR2 is FNYEAQ. In nucleotides, the CDR3 is TGTGCCAGCAGCTTAGTTCAGGCCGGAGAGACCCAGTACTTC. It encodes CASSLVQAGETQYF.

The chain links TRBV12-3 or TRBV12-4 to TRBJ2-2; D is possibly TRBD1 (6 bases). This CDR3 is 16 amino acids long. V lost 4 bases, J lost 5 bases, and 17 bases lay in between. The CDR3 sequence is CASSSVRGQQTGELFF. The CDR3 DNA reads TGTGCCAGCAGTTCGGTCAGGGGCCAACAGACCGGGGAGCTGTTTTTT.

This clonotype came up many times. The chain uses TRBV5-1 and TRBJ2-2; 7 bases agree with TRBD1. V lost 4 bases and J lost 3; bases outside the gene matches: 6. The CDR3 is 15 amino acids. Germline V gene data show CDR1 as SGHRS and CDR2 as YFSETQ. The CDR3: CASSRPGQHTGELFF. The CDR3 DNA follows: TGCGCCAGCAGCAGGCCGGGACAGCACACCGGGGAGCTGTTTTTT.

This clonotype appeared a few times. The chain combines TRBV10-3 with TRBJ2-1, with 7 positions matching TRBD1. The V segment lost 3 bases and the J segment 5 bases; nucleotides outside the gene matches: 7. Germline CDR1 and CDR2: ENHRY and SYGVKD. The CDR3 extends over 15 amino acids. The CDR3 sequence is CAISDRQGMNNEQFF. CDR3 nucleotides: TGTGCCATCAGTGACAGACAGGGAATGAACAATGAGCAGTTCTTC.

This clonotype was detected ten times or more. The chain recombines TRBV6-1 with TRBJ2-3; TRBD1 might be the D (6 bases). Germline V gene lookup returns CDR1 MNHNS and CDR2 SASEGT. V dropped 11 bases and J dropped 0 bases, with 18 bases sitting between them. The CDR3 runs to 15 residues. The CDR3 reads CAVQSGHSSTDTQYF. CDR3 DNA sequence: TGTGCCGTCCAGTCGGGACATTCTAGCACAGATACGCAGTATTTT.

This clonotype was picked up a small number of times. This chain links TRBV6-4 with TRBJ2-1, with 9 bases identical to TRBD2. The CDR3 sequence is 15 residues long. CDR1 and CDR2 (germline): MRHNA, SNTAGT. V shed 3 bases, J shed 7 bases, and the junction held 7 bases outside the gene matches. CDR3 sequence reads: CASSEWGGGANEQFF. The CDR3 DNA is TGTGCCAGCAGTGAATGGGGCGGGGGGGCGAATGAGCAGTTCTTC.

This clonotype showed up many times. The chain joins TRBV20-1 to TRBJ2-7, with TRBD2 identical over 12 bases. Per germline, CDR1 DFQATT and CDR2 SNEGSKA (reference sequence). V was pared by 0 bases and J by 3 bases, with 0 bases of the junction left unmatched. This CDR3 is 14 amino acids long. The DNA for the CDR3 is TGCAGTGCTAGAGAACTAGCGGGAGGCTACGAGCAGTACTTC. Amino acids: CSARELAGGYEQYF.

This clonotype showed up just once. J is TRBJ2-7 and V is TRBV5-6; D is ambiguous. CDR1 and CDR2 (germline): SGHDT, YYEEEE. The CDR3 sequence is 12 residues long. V shed 1 base and J shed 3 bases, with 5 bases lying between them. The CDR3 loop reads CASSLQDYEQYF. In DNA form, the CDR3 reads TGTGCCAGCAGCTTGCAGGACTACGAGCAGTACTTC.

This clonotype was observed a few times. The J gene is TRBJ1-3, the V gene TRBV12-3 or TRBV12-4; D is possibly TRBD1 (5 bases). Trimming shortened V by 5 bases and J by 2 bases, and 10 bases separated the two germline ends. The CDR3 runs to 14 residues. CDR3 DNA: TGTGCCAGCAGTCAAAGGGGTACTGGAAACACCATATATTTT. Protein product: CASSQRGTGNTIYF.

This chain connects TRBV11-3 to TRBJ2-7; D is uncertain. V was cut by 0 bases and J by 7 bases, with 10 bases left in between. The germline gives CDR1 SGHNT, CDR2 YENEEA. The CDR3 has 13 amino acids. CDR3 nucleotides: TGTGCCAGCAGCTTAGATTACGGCAGGGAGCAGTACTTC. The encoded protein is CASSLDYGREQYF.

This clonotype was picked up many times. V and J are TRBV5-1 and TRBJ2-1; maybe TRBD2 (6 bases). The germline CDR1 and CDR2 sequences are SGHRS and YFSETQ. This CDR3 contains 13 residues. V shed 3 bases and J shed 8 bases, with 12 bases lying between them. CDR3 in amino acids: CASSSLWGDEQFF. CDR3 sequence (DNA): TGCGCCAGCAGCTCGCTCTGGGGGGATGAGCAGTTCTTC.

This chain connects TRBV6-1 to TRBJ2-1, with 9 bases fitting TRBD1. The trim removed 5 bases at V and 1 base at J, leaving 15 bases unmatched. CDR1 is MNHNS, CDR2 SASEGT, per germline. The CDR3 has 19 amino acids. The chain's CDR3 is CASSKLSTGTGSSYNEQFF. The CDR3 region has the DNA TGTGCCAGCAGTAAATTAAGCACCGGGACAGGGTCTTCCTACAATGAGCAGTTCTTC.

The chain combines TRBV20-1 with TRBJ1-6; TRBD1 matches 7 bases. Germline CDR1 and CDR2: DFQATT and SNEGSKA (reference sequence). Trimming at V came to 1 base and at J to 9 bases, leaving 6 bases not matched to a gene. This CDR3 is 14 amino acids long. The CDR3 nucleotides are TGCAGTGCTAGAGTAACAGGGGATAGTTCACCCCTCCACTTT. This sequence encodes CSARVTGDSSPLHF.

The CDR3 bases are TGCGCCAGCAGCAATGCAGGATCTGGAAACACCATATATTTT. Its translation: CASSNAGSGNTIYF. The chain couples TRBV5-1 to TRBJ1-3; D is unclear. CDR3 length: 14 amino acids. Trimming shortened V by 4 bases and J by 1 base, and 9 bases separated the two germline ends. Germline assignment: CDR1 SGHRS and CDR2 YFSETQ.

CDR3 DNA sequence: TGTGCCAGCTCACCGAACAGGGTGGGGTCCTACAATGAGCAGTTCTTC. It encodes CASSPNRVGSYNEQFF. The rearrangement joins TRBV18 to TRBJ2-1; maybe TRBD1 (6 bases). CDR1 is KGHSH and CDR2 is LQKENI in the germline V gene. Trimming cost V 3 bases and J 1 base, with 13 bases left between them. The CDR3 extends over 16 amino acids.

The chain couples TRBV6-4 to TRBJ2-2, with D perhaps TRBD1 (5 bases). The CDR3 contains 13 residues. Trimming cost V 8 bases and J 5 bases, with 12 bases left between them. Germline CDR1 is MRHNA and CDR2 is SNTAGT. This chain's CDR3 is CASRQHETGELFF. CDR3 DNA sequence: TGTGCCAGCCGACAGCACGAGACCGGGGAGCTGTTTTTT.

The chain recombines TRBV6-5 with TRBJ1-2; no reliable D call. Germline V gives CDR1 MNHEY, CDR2 SVGAGI. The CDR3 is 16 amino acids. V gave up 5 bases and J gave up 3 bases, with 19 bases separating them. CDR3: CASSTYWGGSDYGYTF. For the CDR3, the DNA is TGTGCCAGCAGTACCTATTGGGGTGGTTCTGACTATGGCTACACCTTC.

This clonotype came up a few times. This chain connects TRBV20-1 to TRBJ2-1; possibly TRBD1 for D (5 bases). The CDR3 is made up of 14 amino acids. Trimming removed 6 bases from V and 5 bases from J, with 17 bases in between. Germline assignment: CDR1 DFQATT and CDR2 SNEGSKA (reference sequence). In DNA form, the CDR3 reads TGCAGTGCCTCTAGGGGCGGAGTCAACAATGAGCAGTTCTTC. The encoded protein is CSASRGGVNNEQFF.

This clonotype was seen many times. The rearrangement joins TRBV4-1 to TRBJ2-1; 10 bases align to TRBD2. The germline gives CDR1 MGHRA, CDR2 YSYEKL. The CDR3 is 16 amino acids. Trimming took 0 bases from V and 5 from J; bases not matched to a gene: 4. DNA of the CDR3: TGCGCCAGCAGCCAAGATGGAGCGGGGGGGCACAATGAGCAGTTCTTC. Its translation: CASSQDGAGGHNEQFF.

The chain carries TRBV12-3 or TRBV12-4 and TRBJ2-4; D uncertain. This CDR3 spans 18 amino acids. V lost 3 bases to trimming and J lost 0 bases, with 18 bases between them. CDR3 sequence (DNA): TGTGCCAGCAGTTTGTGTGATAACTTCATGATAGCCAAAAACATTCAGTACTTC. The encoded protein is CASSLCDNFMIAKNIQYF.

This clonotype has at least ten counts. In DNA form, the CDR3 reads TGTGCCAGCAGCCAAGATGCAAGCACAGATACGCAGTATTTT. It specifies CASSQDASTDTQYF. This rearrangement joins TRBV3-1 to TRBJ2-3; D call uncertain. This CDR3 contains 14 residues. The germline V gene has CDR1 LGHDT and CDR2 YNNKEL (reference sequence). Trimming stripped 0 bases from V and 0 bases from J, with 4 bases between.

This clonotype was detected many times. The chain has TRBV24-1 and TRBJ2-1; 8 bases agree with TRBD1. With V trimmed by 3 bases and J by 7 bases, 1 base remained unmatched. CDR3 size: 13 residues. The germline V gene has CDR1 KGHDR and CDR2 SFDVKD. CDR3 loop: CATSDGQGNEQFF. Here the CDR3 DNA reads TGTGCCACCAGTGATGGACAGGGAAATGAGCAGTTCTTC.

The J gene is TRBJ2-1, the V gene TRBV11-3, with D uncertain. Trimming pared 4 bases from V and 10 bases from J, leaving 11 bases between. This CDR3 region has 12 residues. Germline lookup yields CDR1 SGHNT and CDR2 YENEEA. In DNA form, the CDR3 reads TGTGCCAGCAGCTCAGGTCGAACGGAGCAGTTCTTC. This gives the protein CASSSGRTEQFF.

The chain couples TRBV7-8 to TRBJ2-7; 10 positions agree with TRBD2. Per the germline V gene, CDR1 is SGHVS and CDR2 is FQNEAQ. The CDR3 totals 17 residues. The J segment lost 0 bases and the V segment lost 5 bases, leaving 10 bases of the junction unmatched. The CDR3 here is CASSPLRSSGSSYEQYF. In DNA form, the CDR3 reads TGTGCCAGCAGCCCGCTGAGGTCTAGCGGGAGCTCCTACGAGCAGTACTTC.

The V call is TRBV7-9, the J call TRBJ2-1; D is ambiguous. Per germline, CDR1 SEHNR and CDR2 FQNEAQ (reference sequence). V gave up 7 bases and J gave up 1 base, with 8 bases separating them. The CDR3 has 13 amino acids. The CDR3 sequence is CASTASSYNEQFF. The CDR3 region has the DNA TGTGCCAGCACGGCATCATCCTACAATGAGCAGTTCTTC.

This clonotype was seen only a few times. The V call is TRBV6-1, the J call TRBJ2-4; no reliable D call. V shed 0 bases and J shed 0 bases, with 9 bases lying between them. The length of the CDR3 is 16 residues. Germline V gene sequence: CDR1 MNHNS, CDR2 SASEGT. DNA of the CDR3: TGTGCCAGCAGTGAAGCTGTGACCCTAGCCAAAAACATTCAGTACTTC. It codes for CASSEAVTLAKNIQYF.